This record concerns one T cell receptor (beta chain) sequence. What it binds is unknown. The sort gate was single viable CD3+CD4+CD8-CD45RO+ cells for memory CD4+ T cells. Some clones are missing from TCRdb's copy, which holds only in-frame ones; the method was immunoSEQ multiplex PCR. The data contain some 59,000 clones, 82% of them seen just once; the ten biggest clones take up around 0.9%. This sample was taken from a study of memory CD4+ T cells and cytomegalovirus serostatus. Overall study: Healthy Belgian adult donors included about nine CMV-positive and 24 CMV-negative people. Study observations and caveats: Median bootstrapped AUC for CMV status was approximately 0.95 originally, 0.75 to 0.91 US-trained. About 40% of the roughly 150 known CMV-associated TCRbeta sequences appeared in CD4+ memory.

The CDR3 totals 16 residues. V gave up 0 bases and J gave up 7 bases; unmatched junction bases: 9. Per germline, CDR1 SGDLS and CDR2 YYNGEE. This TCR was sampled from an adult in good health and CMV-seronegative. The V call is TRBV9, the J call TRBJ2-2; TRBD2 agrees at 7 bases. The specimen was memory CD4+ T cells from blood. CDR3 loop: CASSVGQGGFGGELFF. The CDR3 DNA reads TGTGCCAGCAGCGTAGGGCAGGGAGGGTTCGGCGGGGAGCTGTTTTTT. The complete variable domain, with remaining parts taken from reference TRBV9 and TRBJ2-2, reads DSGVTQTPKHLITATGQRVTLRCSPRSGDLSVYWYQQSLDQGLQFLIQYYNGEERAKGNILERFSAQQFPDLHSELNLSSLELGDSALYFCASSVGQGGFGGELFFGEGSRLTVL.